This T cell receptor beta chain is from a study of vaccination and CD4 T cells after COVID-19 (dated by TCRdb to about 2022). Concerning the study at large: Convalescent patients had a positive SARS-CoV-2 result on nasal swab PCR, and of these patients, several had mild disease and one had severe disease. Six males and four females were included in the convalescent cohort, with two Hispanic individuals, seven Caucasians, two Asians and one multiracial person represented. Two doses of either the Pfizer-BioNTech BNT162b2 vaccine (n=8) or the Moderna mRNA-1273 vaccine (n=2) were administered to participants. Post-COVID blood samples were collected from convalescent patients a median of around 96 days after diagnosis, with a range of about 30 to 161 days. Post-vaccine blood samples were taken a median of 72 days after the second vaccine dose, with a range of about 13 to 250 days. For stimulating the cultures, overlapping spike peptide pools were used, derived from SARS-CoV-2 as well as from the common cold coronaviruses HCoV-NL63, HCoV-OC43 and HCoV-229E. In control cultures, a CEFX viral epitope pool was used as positive control, an HIV-1 Nef peptide pool was used as negative control, or no peptide was added. The spike-specific CD4+ TCR repertoire was compared before and after mRNA vaccination in approximately 9 COVID-19 convalescent patients and a handful of infection-naive healthy vaccine recipients.

The library was generated by PCR. DNA from cultured CD4+ T cells was subjected to TCR sequencing with the Oncomine TCR Beta short-read assay at the Johns Hopkins FTIC core. The QIAamp micro DNA kit was used to extract genomic DNA from the cultured CD4+ T cells. The Oncomine TCR Beta libraries from cultured CD4+ T cells were pooled using unique dual indexes and then sequenced on an Illumina iSeq 100. As for how the authors treated the data: Non-productive sequences were removed, and CDR3s not starting with C, not ending with F or W, or shorter than 7 amino acids were discarded. Antigen-specific clonotypes were identified using the MANAFEST web application through comparison of peptide-stimulated wells with reference and other culture wells. For a clone to be called positive, the clone needed an FDR below 0.05, an odds ratio above 5, and a productive frequency above 0.1% in at least two of three replicate wells. Cross-reactive clonotypes were defined as significantly expanded in both SARS-CoV-2 spike wells and at least one common cold coronavirus spike condition. CDR3 homology was assessed with Levenshtein distances (stringdist) and unrooted phylogenetic trees (ape) in R version 3.6.1. In TCRdb, the public reads were trimmed at Q25 with fastp and aligned with MiXCR, with productive beta chains retained. Rows with one shared CDR3 protein collapse into an entry with the most common genes and DNA. TCRdb, not the original authors, processed these V and J calls. Within this sample are about 18,000 distinct CDR3 sequences, with 45% to 70% of them counted one time only. Over 8.5% of the sample belongs to the ten largest clones.

There are a few counts of this clonotype. The antigen it recognizes is unknown. Qualities for individual bases were not recorded, and no much larger clone is one base off. This specimen's treatment or condition label, interpreted: approximately 9-day PBMC culture with coronavirus spike peptide pools or control peptides (ViraFEST assay). The ViraFEST assay was used in the study, in which antigen-specific T cells were expanded with peptide pools and expanded clonotypes were subsequently identified by TCR sequencing. The positive SARS-CoV-2 PCR tests of the convalescent patients were dated from March to December 2020, before the Alpha, Beta and Delta variants emerged in the United States. PBMCs were cultured at roughly 1.9 million per well in IMDM supplemented with approximately 4.7% human AB serum and 8 to 10 IU/ml IL-2, with approximately 11 ug/ml peptide pools added. Half of the culture medium was replaced with fresh IL-2-containing medium on days 3 and 7. After around 10 days of culture, CD4+ T cells were isolated by negative selection using the EasySep CD4+ T cell isolation kit. Ficoll-Paque Plus gradient centrifugation was used to isolate PBMCs from whole blood, and the isolated PBMCs were then either used fresh or cryopreserved at -140C. Triplicate wells were generally used for each culture condition.

Results and caveats for the whole study, not just this receptor: Of the vaccine-specific clones found in convalescent patients, nearly all (304 of 307) were mono-reactive for SARS-CoV-2 spike instead of being cross-reactive with common cold coronaviruses. The number of convalescent patients in the study was relatively small, and the study did not examine early timepoints following natural infection. In convalescent patients, a median roughly 87% of post-vaccine SARS-CoV-2-reactive clones were detected only after vaccination, suggesting vaccine-specific priming. The median number of SARS-CoV-2-reactive clonotypes rose from around 20 after infection to 38 after vaccination, but the change was not significant.

V is cut by 7 bases and J by 0 bases, and the space between the germline ends is 10 bases. The CDR3 starts with the cysteine, ends with the phenylalanine, and has 14 residues. Only the CDR3 DNA is retained, 42 bases long and in frame from the first base. The germline V gene (reference sequence) sets CDR1 to LNHDA and CDR2 to SQIVND. This TCR derives from a human donor who had recovered from COVID-19. The chain was built from TRBV19 and TRBJ1-5; no D segment can be confidently identified. The specimen sequenced was CD4+ T cells from blood, cultured in vitro. The CDR3 is CASNVGYSNQPQHF. The sequenced DNA is TGTGCCAGTAATGTGGGATATAGCAATCAGCCCCAGCATTTT.